Presented here are 18 T cell receptor beta chains from one specimen sequenced in a study of regulatory T cells in long-lasting Graves disease. Libraries of TCR beta came from iRepertoire HTBI primers plus Arm-PCR of CDR3 regions. From the multiplex PCR reads, TCRdb called clonotypes with MiXCR, one entry per CDR3 protein. Among roughly 400,000 distinct CDR3 sequences, around 21% were seen once, and the ten largest hold 20%. Time point denoted: persistent/refractory GD, antithyroid drugs over 5 years with positive TRAb. PBMCs were the source of the RNA used for TCR sequencing. Sample: peripheral blood mononuclear cells (PBMCs), taken when the disease was refractory, from a patient treated with antithyroid drugs. The receptor source for this set is a female donor with Graves disease.

This clonotype was picked up many times. The rearrangement joins TRBV2 to TRBJ2-7; 7 bases map to TRBD1. The germline gives CDR1 SNHLY, CDR2 FYNNEI. V shed 0 bases and J 0 bases; nucleotides not matched to a gene: 5. There are 16 residues in the CDR3. CDR3 sequence (DNA): TGTGCCAGCAGTGAAGCCGAGGGACAGCGCTCCTACGAGCAGTACTTC. Protein: CASSEAEGQRSYEQYF.

On this clonotype itself: A much larger clone differs from this one at a single base, so this may be a read error. This chain connects TRBV20-1 to TRBJ2-5, with D perhaps TRBD2 (6 bases). V shed 0 bases and J shed 7 bases, with 12 bases lying between them. Germline V CDR1 and CDR2: DFQATT, SNEGSKA (reference sequence). The CDR3 runs to 13 residues. The CDR3 spells CSARDLVGGTQYF. Here the CDR3 DNA reads TGCAGTGCTAGAGATCTAGTGGGGGGGACCCAGTACTTC.

This clonotype has at least ten counts. V is TRBV12-3 or TRBV12-4 and J is TRBJ2-7; D possibly matches TRBD1 or TRBD2 (5 bases each). The length of the CDR3 is 14 residues. V gave up 1 base and J gave up 1 base, with 8 bases separating them. The CDR3 here is CASSLEGRSYEQYF. The CDR3 DNA follows: TGTGCCAGCAGTTTAGAGGGACGGTCCTACGAGCAGTACTTC.

The chain combines TRBV5-6 with TRBJ2-2; D is unclear. Deletions cut 2 bases from V and 5 bases from J, with 16 bases between. The CDR3 consists of 16 residues. CDR1 and CDR2 (germline): SGHDT, YYEEEE. CDR3 sequence (DNA): TGTGCCAGCAGCTTCGGCCTCCCCGACCCAACCGGGGAGCTGTTTTTT. Its translation: CASSFGLPDPTGELFF.

The rearrangement links TRBV7-9 to TRBJ2-7; 8 bases agree with TRBD2. The CDR3 covers 20 residues. CDR1 is SEHNR, CDR2 FQNEAQ, per germline (reference sequence). The V and J ends lost 1 base and 0 bases, in that order; junction bases with no gene match: 17. As DNA, the CDR3 is TGTGCCAGCAGCTTAGTAAGCTTTGGGACTAGGGGGGGGTCCTCCTACGAGCAGTACTTC. Amino acid sequence: CASSLVSFGTRGGSSYEQYF.

V and J are TRBV6-5 and TRBJ2-5; a possible D gene is TRBD1 (10 bases). Germline V lookup: CDR1 MNHEY, CDR2 SVGAGI. Trimming removed 0 bases from V and 5 bases from J, with 25 bases in between. The CDR3 totals 19 residues. CDR3 amino acids: CASSYSYVGQGTSQETQYF. In nucleotides, the CDR3 is TGTGCCAGCAGTTACTCATATGTGGGACAGGGGACTAGCCAGGAGACCCAGTACTTC.

The chain couples TRBV4-1 to TRBJ1-1; D is unclear. V was shortened by 1 base and J by 3 bases, with 18 bases between the two germline ends. The germline V gene encodes CDR1 MGHRA and CDR2 YSYEKL. This CDR3 is built from 17 residues. CDR3 DNA: TGCGCCAGCAGCCAAGTCGGAGGTCCGACTAAGGACACTGAAGCTTTCTTT. Its protein product is CASSQVGGPTKDTEAFF.

This clonotype was detected only a few times. The V gene is TRBV29-1, the J gene TRBJ1-1; weak D call: TRBD1 (5 bases). V dropped 5 bases and J dropped 4 bases, with 14 bases sitting between them. CDR1 is SQVTM, CDR2 ANQGSEA, per germline. The CDR3 runs 13 residues. CDR3: CSVSQGGGTEAFF. In DNA, the CDR3 is TGCAGCGTTAGCCAGGGCGGAGGCACTGAAGCTTTCTTT.

In this sample, this clonotype turned up a few times. The J gene is TRBJ2-4, the V gene TRBV13; a possible D gene is TRBD2 (6 bases). V lost 6 bases to trimming and J lost 12 bases, with 18 bases between them. The CDR3 spans 13 residues. Germline CDR1 reads PRHDT; CDR2 reads FYEKMQ (reference sequence). Here the CDR3 reads CASRKSGSPDQYF. The CDR3 DNA reads as TGTGCCAGCAGGAAATCCGGGAGCCCGGATCAGTACTTC.

This clonotype was seen many times. This rearrangement joins TRBV12-3 or TRBV12-4 to TRBJ1-2, with no clear D. There are 13 residues in the CDR3. The germline V and J ends were trimmed by 7 bases and 5 bases, with 14 bases remaining between them. CDR3 protein: CASTTTTWYGYTF. The CDR3 region has the DNA TGTGCCAGCACCACGACGACCTGGTATGGCTACACCTTC.

This clonotype was observed at least ten times. The chain has TRBV10-2 and TRBJ1-6; 10 bases are a match to TRBD1. The germline V gene has CDR1 WSHSY and CDR2 SAAADI. The CDR3 extends over 14 amino acids. Trimming cost V 6 bases and J 10 bases; bases outside gene matches: 6. This CDR3 is CASRPGQGMSPLHF. The CDR3 DNA reads as TGCGCCAGCAGGCCGGGACAGGGGATGTCACCCCTCCACTTT.

This clonotype appeared many times. V gene TRBV6-2 or TRBV6-3 combines with J gene TRBJ2-7; D possibly corresponds to TRBD2 (6 bases). The CDR3 contains 15 residues. V was shortened by 3 bases and J by 2 bases, with 14 bases between the two germline ends. Germline V lookup: CDR1 MNHEY, CDR2 SVGEGT. Here the CDR3 DNA reads TGTGCCAGCAGTTATGGGCTAGCGAAAACCTACGAGCAGTACTTC. The encoded protein is CASSYGLAKTYEQYF.

This clonotype has only a few counts. J is TRBJ2-3 and V is TRBV6-1; D call uncertain. CDR3 length equals 13 residues. The germline V gene encodes CDR1 MNHNS and CDR2 SASEGT. The V end was cut by 7 bases, the J end by 0 bases, with 8 bases between. CDR3 DNA sequence: TGTGCCAGCAAACCCGGGAGCACAGATACGCAGTATTTT. Translated: CASKPGSTDTQYF.

This clonotype was counted at least ten times. V gene TRBV3-2 combines with J gene TRBJ1-1; the table's D call of TRBD1 was not tested on the DNA. TRBV3-2 represents a pseudogene. This CDR3 spans 17 amino acids. The CDR3 nucleotides are TGTGCCAGCAGCCAAACCCCACCAGGGACAGGGGAGACTGAAGCTTTCTTT. Translated, it gives CASSQTPPGTGETEAFF.

The genes are TRBV19 and TRBJ1-2; D remains ambiguous. This CDR3 comprises 16 residues. Trimming took off 5 bases at V and 0 bases at J, with 16 bases between the two ends. Germline CDR1 reads LNHDA; CDR2 reads SQIVND (reference sequence). CDR3 residues: CASSPLPSPTNYGYTF. The CDR3 DNA sequence: TGTGCCAGTAGTCCCCTCCCTTCTCCGACTAACTATGGCTACACCTTC.

The J gene is TRBJ2-2, the V gene TRBV20-1; TRBD1 matches 12 bases. Per germline, CDR1 DFQATT and CDR2 SNEGSKA (reference sequence). J was trimmed by 6 bases and V by 5 bases; bases with no gene match: 10. The CDR3 is 16 residues long. The CDR3 sequence is CSAYDRDRGRAGELFF. The CDR3 region has the DNA TGCAGTGCTTACGACCGGGACAGGGGGCGGGCCGGGGAGCTGTTTTTT.

This clonotype was found a few times. The V and J genes are TRBV6-4 and TRBJ2-5; D perhaps matches TRBD1 (5 bases). V lost 10 bases and J lost 5, with 17 bases in between. Germline V gene data show CDR1 as MRHNA and CDR2 as SNTAGT. The length of the CDR3 is 13 residues. CDR3 nucleotides: TGTGCCACCAGAAGGGGCCGGGTTGAGACCCAGTACTTC. Its translation: CATRRGRVETQYF.

This clonotype was seen repeatedly, ten times or more. This chain joins TRBV20-1 and TRBJ1-4; unclear D gene. The CDR3 sequence is 14 residues long. Germline V lookup: CDR1 DFQATT, CDR2 SNEGSKA (reference sequence). V was trimmed by 1 base and J by 12 bases, leaving 18 bases between them. The CDR3 protein is CSARVSPPGEELFF. The DNA for the CDR3 is TGCAGTGCTAGAGTCTCACCGCCCGGGGAGGAACTGTTTTTT.